The 26 T cell receptor beta chains in this list originate from one sample, sequenced in a study of early T cells in non-severe SARS-CoV-2 infection. TCRdb used MiXCR to reprocess the 5' RACE reads, holding one entry per CDR3 protein. The table records some 45,000 distinct CDR3 sequences, about 4.2% of them present only once. The sample comprised whole blood. The source is an adult who was a healthcare worker with PCR-confirmed SARS-CoV-2 infection or an uninfected control (not recorded which).

This clonotype was counted many times. V gene TRBV24-1 combines with J gene TRBJ2-5; a weak D match, TRBD2 (6 bases). This CDR3 is built from 15 residues. Trimming took 5 bases from V and 2 from J, leaving 14 bases between them. Germline-derived CDR1 and CDR2 are KGHDR and SFDVKD. In nucleotides, the CDR3 is TGTGCCACCAGTGGGGTCTCCGGGGGACAAGAGACCCAGTACTTC. This sequence encodes CATSGVSGGQETQYF.

Many counts were recorded for this clonotype. The V and J genes are TRBV6-2 or TRBV6-3 and TRBJ2-1; TRBD2 matches at 10 bases. Trimming removed 4 bases from V and 4 bases from J; junction bases left unmatched: 7. CDR3 length equals 16 residues. Germline V gene lookup returns CDR1 MNHEY and CDR2 SVGEGT. CDR3 protein: CASSFSGLAFYNEQFF. CDR3 DNA sequence: TGTGCCAGCAGTTTCTCGGGACTAGCGTTTTACAATGAGCAGTTCTTC.

In its sample, this clonotype was seen many times. This chain connects TRBV19 to TRBJ1-5; D ambiguous. The CDR3 is 15 amino acids. CDR1 and CDR2 (germline): LNHDA, SQIVND (reference sequence). V dropped 3 bases and J dropped 5 bases, with 14 bases sitting between them. The CDR3 sequence is CASSINLASHQPQHF. CDR3 sequence (DNA): TGTGCCAGTAGTATTAATTTGGCATCTCATCAGCCCCAGCATTTT.

The chain uses TRBV2 and TRBJ1-1; D is possibly TRBD1 (6 bases). Germline V gene sequence: CDR1 SNHLY, CDR2 FYNNEI. This CDR3 spans 16 amino acids. Trimming left V 6 bases short and J 3 bases short, with 20 bases between. This chain's CDR3 is CASSGSKTGIDTEAFF. Here the CDR3 DNA reads TGTGCCAGCAGCGGTTCAAAAACAGGGATCGACACTGAAGCTTTCTTT.

This clonotype was seen ten or more times. The rearrangement joins TRBV5-1 to TRBJ2-7, with D possibly being TRBD2 (5 bases). Germline CDR1 SGHRS, CDR2 YFSETQ. This CDR3 contains 15 residues. V shed 2 bases and J shed 3 bases, with 15 bases lying between them. The CDR3 coding sequence is TGCGCCAGCAGCTTCGGGGTTTTCAGCGACTACGAGCAGTACTTC. This codes for CASSFGVFSDYEQYF. Together with reference TRBV5-1 and TRBJ2-7, the CDR3 gives the full variable domain: KAGVTQTPRYLIKTRGQQVTLSCSPISGHRSVSWYQQTPGQGLQFLFEYFSETQRNKGNFPGRFSGRQFSNSRSEMNVSTLELGDSALYLCASSFGVFSDYEQYFGPGTRLTVT.

The sample holds many counts of this clonotype. The chain is built from TRBV7-2 and TRBJ1-1; TRBD1 might be the D (5 bases). V was trimmed by 3 bases and J by 2 bases, leaving 10 bases between them. The CDR3 runs 14 residues. CDR1 SGHTA and CDR2 FQGNSA come from the germline V gene. The CDR3 spells CASSLGTGNTEAFF. In nucleotides, the CDR3 is TGTGCCAGCAGCTTGGGGACGGGAAACACTGAAGCTTTCTTT.

This clonotype was recorded at least ten times. DNA for the CDR3: TGTGCCAGCAGCACTAATACCTACGAGCAGTACTTC. Translation: CASSTNTYEQYF. V usage is TRBV7-2 and J usage is TRBJ2-7; no clear D gene. From germline, CDR1 is SGHTA and CDR2 FQGNSA. There are 12 residues in the CDR3. Deletions cut 5 bases from V and 2 bases from J, with 7 bases between.

The table lists this clonotype with many counts. V is TRBV5-8 and J is TRBJ1-2, with D perhaps TRBD1 (6 bases). The V and J ends lost 1 base and 2 bases respectively, with 9 bases between them. The CDR3 has 14 amino acids. Germline V gene lookup returns CDR1 SGHTS and CDR2 YDEGEE. In DNA, the CDR3 is TGTGCCAGCAGCTTGACAGGGCCCAACTATGGCTACACCTTC. This sequence encodes CASSLTGPNYGYTF.

This clonotype was seen ten or more times. The V gene is TRBV20-1, the J gene TRBJ2-3; D is ambiguous. The V end lost 0 bases, the J end lost 0 bases, and 16 bases lay between the germline ends. Germline CDR1 is DFQATT and CDR2 is SNEGSKA (reference sequence). The CDR3 extends over 17 amino acids. DNA of the CDR3: TGCAGTGCTAGAGATCAGGTGTCCATTACTAGCACAGATACGCAGTATTTT. Amino acids: CSARDQVSITSTDTQYF.

This clonotype was counted at least ten times. This chain uses TRBV6-6 with TRBJ2-5; TRBD2 matches at 7 bases. The V gene's germline CDR1 is MNHNY and CDR2 SVGAGI (reference sequence). The CDR3 totals 16 residues. After removal of 9 bases from V and 5 bases from J, the junction contained 18 bases not matched to a gene. DNA for the CDR3: TGTGCCAGGAGACGCTTTTCGTCGGGGGGAGAGGAGACCCAGTACTTC. Translating it yields CARRRFSSGGEETQYF.

This clonotype came up a few times. The rearrangement joins TRBV27 to TRBJ2-2, with D hard to call. Germline loops: CDR1 MNHEY, CDR2 SMNVEV (reference sequence). V lost 3 bases and J 5 bases, leaving 10 bases between the germline ends. This CDR3 has 14 amino acids. CDR3 sequence (DNA): TGTGCCAGCAGTTTTTATCAGTGGACCGGGGAGCTGTTTTTT. As protein: CASSFYQWTGELFF.

This clonotype was picked up many times. The CDR3 reads CASTRQGSGNEQYF. CDR3 DNA: TGTGCCAGCACACGACAGGGATCGGGCAACGAGCAGTACTTC. The chain links TRBV27 to TRBJ2-7; 7 positions agree with TRBD1. CDR3 length equals 14 residues. Germline CDR1 MNHEY, CDR2 SMNVEV (reference sequence). Losses at the gene ends were 7 bases for V and 5 bases for J; bases not matched to a gene: 11.

This clonotype was recorded many times. The gene calls are TRBV24-1 and TRBJ2-2, with TRBD2 identical over 9 bases. Unmatched junction bases numbered 5, after V lost 2 bases and J lost 5 bases. The germline CDR1 and CDR2 sequences are KGHDR and SFDVKD. This CDR3 is built from 16 residues. The CDR3 spells CATSDSWTSATGELFF. CDR3 in DNA: TGTGCCACCAGTGATTCGTGGACTAGCGCTACCGGGGAGCTGTTTTTT.

This clonotype appeared a few times. The V and J genes are TRBV7-3 and TRBJ2-2; maybe TRBD2 (5 bases). Trimming removed 5 bases at V and 1 base at J, with 11 bases between. The CDR3 consists of 15 residues. Germline assignment: CDR1 SGHTA and CDR2 FQGTGA. CDR3 protein: CASSPGLGNTGELFF. Here the CDR3 DNA reads TGTGCCAGCAGCCCTGGACTGGGGAACACCGGGGAGCTGTTTTTT.

This clonotype was recorded many times. V usage is TRBV20-1 and J usage is TRBJ2-1, with 9 bases fitting TRBD2. V dropped 6 bases and J dropped 8; count of bases not matched to a gene: 17. The CDR3 contains 16 residues. The germline V gene encodes CDR1 DFQATT and CDR2 SNEGSKA (reference sequence). The CDR3 loop reads CSASASGSGRSDEQFF. CDR3 coding DNA: TGCAGTGCATCAGCCAGTGGGAGCGGGAGGTCGGATGAGCAGTTCTTC.

Points on this clonotype: This may arise from a read error, as a much more abundant clone is one base away. The V and J genes are TRBV12-3 or TRBV12-4 and TRBJ2-3; 7 bases map to TRBD1. The CDR3 contains 14 residues. The CDR3 coding sequence is TGTGCCAGCAGTTCGAGGGACAGCACAAATACGCAGTATTTT. This sequence encodes CASSSRDSTNTQYF.

The chain uses TRBV4-2 and TRBJ1-4; a weak D match, TRBD1 (5 bases). The CDR3 has 15 amino acids. Trimming stripped 4 bases from V and 6 bases from J, with 15 bases between. CDR1 is LGHNA and CDR2 is YNFKEQ in the germline V gene. The DNA for the CDR3 is TGTGCCAGCAGCCGAACCAGGGCCGGGGATGAAAAACTGTTTTTT. This gives the protein CASSRTRAGDEKLFF.

There are a few counts of this clonotype. The rearrangement uses TRBV2 and TRBJ1-2; maybe TRBD1 (5 bases). This CDR3 comprises 17 residues. Germline V gene data show CDR1 as SNHLY and CDR2 as FYNNEI. V gave up 4 bases and J gave up 0 bases, with 18 bases separating them. CDR3 bases: TGTGCCAGCAGTGGTGCAAGGGACCGAAGCTCTAACTATGGCTACACCTTC. It is translated as CASSGARDRSSNYGYTF.

The rearrangement uses TRBV9 and TRBJ2-7; 8 positions agree with TRBD1. The germline V gene has CDR1 SGDLS and CDR2 YYNGEE. CDR3 length equals 14 residues. Unmatched junction bases numbered 6, after V lost 1 base and J lost 6 bases. DNA for the CDR3: TGTGCCAGCAGCGTACGACAGGGGCCAGGCGAGCAGTACTTC. Protein product: CASSVRQGPGEQYF.

This clonotype was seen repeatedly, ten times or more. The chain couples TRBV7-9 to TRBJ2-3, with no clear D. CDR1 is SEHNR, CDR2 FQNEAQ, per germline (reference sequence). V was trimmed by 4 bases and J by 3 bases, leaving 14 bases between them. This CDR3 is built from 15 residues. The CDR3 nucleotides are TGTGCCAGCAGCTCTAAAAACACTGCAACAGATACGCAGTATTTT. Residues: CASSSKNTATDTQYF. Together with reference TRBV7-9 and TRBJ2-3, the CDR3 gives the full variable domain: DTGVSQNPRHKITKRGQNVTFRCDPISEHNRLYWYRQTLGQGPEFLTYFQNEAQLEKSRLLSDRFSAERPKGSFSTLEIQRTEQGDSAMYLCASSSKNTATDTQYFGPGTRLTVL.

The V and J genes are TRBV3-1 and TRBJ2-2, with D unresolved. CDR1 and CDR2 (germline): LGHDT, YNNKEL (reference sequence). Trimming stripped 3 bases from V and 6 bases from J, with 5 bases between. This CDR3 comprises 12 residues. CDR3 bases: TGTGCCAGCAGCCATGGGGCCGGGGAGCTGTTTTTT. It codes for CASSHGAGELFF.

This clonotype was seen repeatedly, ten times or more. The rearrangement joins TRBV6-6 to TRBJ1-3; possible D gene TRBD1, 5 bases. Germline CDR1 is MNHNY and CDR2 is SVGAGI (reference sequence). CDR3 size: 13 residues. Trimming removed 7 bases from V and 2 bases from J, with 9 bases in between. This CDR3 is CASTETAGNTIYF. For the CDR3, the DNA is TGTGCCAGCACTGAGACAGCTGGAAACACCATATATTTT.

This clonotype was seen at least ten times. The rearrangement uses TRBV5-1 and TRBJ2-7; D may be TRBD1 or TRBD2 (6 bases each). Trimming removed 4 bases at V and 12 bases at J, with 23 bases between. The germline V gene encodes CDR1 SGHRS and CDR2 YFSETQ. The CDR3 length is 14 residues. The CDR3, as DNA: TGCGCCAGCAGCGTGGGGGTTACCGGGGGCCAGGTGTACTTC. Amino acid sequence: CASSVGVTGGQVYF.

Ten or more counts support this clonotype. This sequence joins TRBV2 and TRBJ1-2, with TRBD1 identical over 10 bases. Germline V gene lookup returns CDR1 SNHLY and CDR2 FYNNEI. V dropped 4 bases and J dropped 8; count of bases not matched to a gene: 4. The CDR3 consists of 13 residues. Written as DNA, the CDR3 is TGTGCCAGCAGTGTGGGGACAGGGGACGGCTACACCTTC. As protein: CASSVGTGDGYTF.

The CDR3 reads CASSLDLVSGTKKTQYF. The CDR3 bases are TGTGCCAGCAGCTTGGACTTGGTTAGCGGGACGAAAAAGACCCAGTACTTC. The gene calls are TRBV5-4 and TRBJ2-5, with 8 bases fitting TRBD2. Germline V gene lookup returns CDR1 SGHNT and CDR2 YYREEE (reference sequence). The V and J ends lost 0 bases and 6 bases, in that order; junction bases with no gene match: 13. The CDR3 totals 17 residues. The whole variable domain, filled in from reference TRBV5-4 and TRBJ2-5, reads ETGVTQSPTHLIKTRGQQVTLRCSSQSGHNTVSWYQQALGQGPQFIFQYYREEENGRGNFPPRFSGLQFPNYSSELNVNALELDDSALYLCASSLDLVSGTKKTQYFGPGTRLLVL.

The table lists this clonotype with many counts. The CDR3 spells CASSLYRLAETQYF. The CDR3 DNA reads as TGTGCCAGCAGTTTATACCGCTTAGCGGAGACCCAGTACTTC. The chain is built from TRBV6-2 or TRBV6-3 and TRBJ2-5; TRBD2 is a possible D gene (5 bases). V was shortened by 4 bases and J by 5 bases, with 14 bases between the two germline ends. The germline V gene encodes CDR1 MNHEY and CDR2 SVGEGT. This CDR3 has 14 amino acids.